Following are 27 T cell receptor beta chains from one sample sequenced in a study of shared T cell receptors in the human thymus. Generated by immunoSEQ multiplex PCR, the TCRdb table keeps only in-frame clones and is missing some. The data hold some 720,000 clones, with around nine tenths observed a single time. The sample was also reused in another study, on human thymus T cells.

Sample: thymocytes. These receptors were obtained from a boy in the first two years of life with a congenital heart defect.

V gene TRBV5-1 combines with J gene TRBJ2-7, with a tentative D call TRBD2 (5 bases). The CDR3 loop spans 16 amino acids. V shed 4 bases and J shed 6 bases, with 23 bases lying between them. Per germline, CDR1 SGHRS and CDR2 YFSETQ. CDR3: CASSKGPLTRGLEQYF. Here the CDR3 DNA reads TGCGCCAGCAGCAAAGGCCCCTTAACGCGAGGACTCGAGCAGTACTTC. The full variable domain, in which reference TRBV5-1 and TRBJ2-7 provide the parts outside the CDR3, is KAGVTQTPRYLIKTRGQQVTLSCSPISGHRSVSWYQQTPGQGLQFLFEYFSETQRNKGNFPGRFSGRQFSNSRSEMNVSTLELGDSALYLCASSKGPLTRGLEQYFGPGTRLTVT.

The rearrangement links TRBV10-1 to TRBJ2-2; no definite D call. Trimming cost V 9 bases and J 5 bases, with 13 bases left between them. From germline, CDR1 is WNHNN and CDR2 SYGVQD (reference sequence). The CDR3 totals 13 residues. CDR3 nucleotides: TGCGCCAGTGCTAGAAGTAGAACCGGGGAGCTGTTTTTT. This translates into CASARSRTGELFF.

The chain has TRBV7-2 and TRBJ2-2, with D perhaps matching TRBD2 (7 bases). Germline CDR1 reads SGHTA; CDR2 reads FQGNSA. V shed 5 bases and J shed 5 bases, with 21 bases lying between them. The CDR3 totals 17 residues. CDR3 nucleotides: TGTGCCAGCAGCCCTAGCACACCGGGGGGCCTAACCGGGGAGCTGTTTTTT. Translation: CASSPSTPGGLTGELFF. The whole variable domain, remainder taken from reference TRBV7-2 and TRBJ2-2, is GAGVSQSPSNKVTEKGKDVELRCDPISGHTALYWYRQSLGQGLEFLIYFQGNSAPDKSGLPSDRFSAERTGGSVSTLTIQRTQQEDSAVYLCASSPSTPGGLTGELFFGEGSRLTVL.

The CDR3 DNA reads as TGTGCCAGCAGCCCGGCAGGGTACTATGGCTACACCTTC. Translated: CASSPAGYYGYTF. The rearrangement uses TRBV27 and TRBJ1-2; D is possibly TRBD1 (5 bases). Germline loops: CDR1 MNHEY, CDR2 SMNVEV (reference sequence). V was pared by 6 bases and J by 3 bases, with 11 bases between. This CDR3 has 13 residues.

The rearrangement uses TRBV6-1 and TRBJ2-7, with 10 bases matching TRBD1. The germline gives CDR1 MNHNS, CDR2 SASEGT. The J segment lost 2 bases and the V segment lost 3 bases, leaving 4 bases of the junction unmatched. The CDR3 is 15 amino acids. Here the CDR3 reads CASSDMDRGTYEQYF. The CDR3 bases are TGTGCCAGCAGTGACATGGACAGGGGGACCTACGAGCAGTACTTC.

CDR3 DNA sequence: TGTGCCAGCAGCCCCGGACAGGGGGCAAATGAGCAGTTCTTC. Protein product: CASSPGQGANEQFF. V gene TRBV11-1 combines with J gene TRBJ2-1; 11 nucleotides line up with TRBD1. Per germline, CDR1 SGHAT and CDR2 FQDESV (reference sequence). CDR3 length: 14 amino acids. V was pared by 5 bases and J by 7 bases, with 4 bases of the junction left unmatched.

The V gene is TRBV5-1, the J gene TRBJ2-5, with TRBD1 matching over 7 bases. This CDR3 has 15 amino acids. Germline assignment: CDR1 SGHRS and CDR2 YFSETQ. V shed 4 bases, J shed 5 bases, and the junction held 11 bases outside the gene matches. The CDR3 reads CASSGGQSAEETQYF. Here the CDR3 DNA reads TGCGCCAGCAGCGGGGGACAGTCGGCCGAGGAGACCCAGTACTTC.

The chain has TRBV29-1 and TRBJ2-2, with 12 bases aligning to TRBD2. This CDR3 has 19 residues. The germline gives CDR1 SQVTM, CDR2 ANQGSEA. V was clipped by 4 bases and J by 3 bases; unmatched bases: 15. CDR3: CSVGPSGRASGVDTGELFF. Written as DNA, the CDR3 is TGCAGCGTTGGTCCTAGCGGGAGGGCCTCAGGGGTCGACACCGGGGAGCTGTTTTTT.

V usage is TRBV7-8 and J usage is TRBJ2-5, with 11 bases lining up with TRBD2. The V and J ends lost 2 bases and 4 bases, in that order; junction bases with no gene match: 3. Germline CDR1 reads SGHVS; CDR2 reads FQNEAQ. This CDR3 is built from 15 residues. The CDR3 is CASSLSSGRVETQYF. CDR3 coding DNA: TGTGCCAGCAGCTTAAGTAGCGGGAGGGTAGAGACCCAGTACTTC.

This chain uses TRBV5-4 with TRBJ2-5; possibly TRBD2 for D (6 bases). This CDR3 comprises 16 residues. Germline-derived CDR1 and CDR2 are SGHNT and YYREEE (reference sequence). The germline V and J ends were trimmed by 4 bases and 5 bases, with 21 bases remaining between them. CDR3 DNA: TGTGCCAGCAGCCATACTAAAGGAGGGAGGAATGAGACCCAGTACTTC. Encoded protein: CASSHTKGGRNETQYF.

The CDR3 nucleotides read TGCGCCAGCAGCCCATGGACTAGCGGGAGGGAAGGTTGCACCGGGGAGCTGTTTTTT. Encoded protein: CASSPWTSGREGCTGELFF. The rearrangement uses TRBV5-1 and TRBJ2-2; 15 bases are shared with TRBD2. CDR1 and CDR2 from the germline V gene are SGHRS and YFSETQ. Unmatched junction bases numbered 11, after V lost 4 bases and J lost 4 bases. The CDR3 sequence is 19 residues long. The whole variable domain, filled in from reference TRBV5-1 and TRBJ2-2, reads KAGVTQTPRYLIKTRGQQVTLSCSPISGHRSVSWYQQTPGQGLQFLFEYFSETQRNKGNFPGRFSGRQFSNSRSEMNVSTLELGDSALYLCASSPWTSGREGCTGELFFGEGSRLTVL.

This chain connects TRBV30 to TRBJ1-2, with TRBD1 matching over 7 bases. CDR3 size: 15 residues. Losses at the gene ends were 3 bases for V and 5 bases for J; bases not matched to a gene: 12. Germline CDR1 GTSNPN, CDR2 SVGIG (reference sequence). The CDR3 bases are TGTGCCTGGAGAAGCAGGGGGTTCGCTGAGTATGGCTACACCTTC. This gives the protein CAWRSRGFAEYGYTF.

The CDR3 DNA follows: TGTGCCAGCAGCTCTCTAATAACAGGACGCTACACCTTC. Its translation: CASSSLITGRYTF. The chain is built from TRBV5-6 and TRBJ1-2; maybe TRBD1 (5 bases). Germline V CDR1 and CDR2: SGHDT, YYEEEE. The CDR3 runs to 13 residues. V was shortened by 3 bases and J by 9 bases, with 15 bases between the two germline ends.

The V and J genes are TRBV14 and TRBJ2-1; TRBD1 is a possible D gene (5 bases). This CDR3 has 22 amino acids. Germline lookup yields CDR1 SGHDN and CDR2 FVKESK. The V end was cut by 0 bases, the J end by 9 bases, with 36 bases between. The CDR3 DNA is TGTGCCAGCAGCCAAGATACCCCCCAATGGGCACAGGCCCCCCCCCTTAGAAGTGAGCAGTTCTTC. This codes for CASSQDTPQWAQAPPLRSEQFF.

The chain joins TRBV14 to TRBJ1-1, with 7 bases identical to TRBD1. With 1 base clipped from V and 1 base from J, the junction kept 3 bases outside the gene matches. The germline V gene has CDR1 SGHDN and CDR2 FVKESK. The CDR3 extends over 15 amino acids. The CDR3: CASSQVRDRNTEAFF. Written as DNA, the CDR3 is TGTGCCAGCAGCCAAGTCCGGGACAGGAACACTGAAGCTTTCTTT.

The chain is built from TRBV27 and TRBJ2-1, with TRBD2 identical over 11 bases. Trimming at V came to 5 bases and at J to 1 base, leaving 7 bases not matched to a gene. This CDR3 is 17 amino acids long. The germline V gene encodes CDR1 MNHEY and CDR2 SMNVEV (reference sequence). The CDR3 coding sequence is TGTGCCAGCAGTCCCTCGGCTAGCGGGAGGTCCTACAATGAGCAGTTCTTC. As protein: CASSPSASGRSYNEQFF.

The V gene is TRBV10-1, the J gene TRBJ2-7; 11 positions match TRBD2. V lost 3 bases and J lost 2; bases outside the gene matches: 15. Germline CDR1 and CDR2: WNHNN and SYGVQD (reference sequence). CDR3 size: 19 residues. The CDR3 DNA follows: TGCGCCAGCAGTGACGGTCTAGCGGGAGGCCATCCGAGAACCTACGAGCAGTACTTC. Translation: CASSDGLAGGHPRTYEQYF.

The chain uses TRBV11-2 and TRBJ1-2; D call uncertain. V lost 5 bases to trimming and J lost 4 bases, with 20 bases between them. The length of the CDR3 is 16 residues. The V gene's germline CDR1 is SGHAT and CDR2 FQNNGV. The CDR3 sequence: CASSTREPKVSYGYTF. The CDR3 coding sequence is TGTGCCAGCAGCACCCGGGAGCCCAAGGTTAGCTATGGCTACACCTTC.

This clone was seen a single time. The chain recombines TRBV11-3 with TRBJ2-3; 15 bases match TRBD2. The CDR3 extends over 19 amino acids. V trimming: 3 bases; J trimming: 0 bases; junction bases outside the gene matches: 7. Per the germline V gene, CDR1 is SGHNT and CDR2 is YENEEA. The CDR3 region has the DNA TGTGCCAGCAGCTTCCCCGGACTAGCGGGAGGGCGCAGCACAGATACGCAGTATTTT. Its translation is CASSFPGLAGGRSTDTQYF. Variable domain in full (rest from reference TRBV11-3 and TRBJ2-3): EAGVVQSPRYKIIEKKQPVAFWCNPISGHNTLYWYLQNLGQGPELLIRYENEEAVDDSQLPKDRFSAERLKGVDSTLKIQPAELGDSAVYLCASSFPGLAGGRSTDTQYFGPGTRLTVL.

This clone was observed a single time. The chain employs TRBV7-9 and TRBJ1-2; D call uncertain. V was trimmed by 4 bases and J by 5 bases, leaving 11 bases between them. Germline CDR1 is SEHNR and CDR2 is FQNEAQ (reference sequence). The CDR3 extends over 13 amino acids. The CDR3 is CASSWADSYGYTF. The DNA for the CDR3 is TGTGCCAGCAGCTGGGCGGACTCATATGGCTACACCTTC.

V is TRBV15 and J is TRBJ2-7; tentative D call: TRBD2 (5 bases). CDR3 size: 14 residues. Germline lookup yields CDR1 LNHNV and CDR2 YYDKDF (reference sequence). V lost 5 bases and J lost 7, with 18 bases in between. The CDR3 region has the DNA TGTGCCACCAGCCCCCGGTGGCCAACGGGGGAGCAGTACTTC. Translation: CATSPRWPTGEQYF.

The CDR3: CASILRTSGTGESGETQYF. The CDR3 DNA sequence: TGTGCCAGCATCCTGAGGACTAGCGGGACTGGGGAGAGCGGAGAGACCCAGTACTTC. This chain joins TRBV5-6 and TRBJ2-5; 12 bases fit TRBD2. The germline CDR1 and CDR2 sequences are SGHDT and YYEEEE. V lost 6 bases, J lost 4 bases, and 19 bases stayed unmatched. This CDR3 is 19 amino acids long.

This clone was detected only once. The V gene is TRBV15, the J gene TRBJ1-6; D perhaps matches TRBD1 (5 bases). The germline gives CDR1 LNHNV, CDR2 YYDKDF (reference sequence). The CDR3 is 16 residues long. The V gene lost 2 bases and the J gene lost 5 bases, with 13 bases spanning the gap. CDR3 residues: CATSRQGMADNSPLHF. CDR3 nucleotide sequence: TGTGCCACCAGCAGACAGGGTATGGCGGATAATTCACCCCTCCACTTT. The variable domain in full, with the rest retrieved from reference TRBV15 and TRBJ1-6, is DAMVIQNPRYQVTQFGKPVTLSCSQTLNHNVMYWYQQKSSQAPKLLFHYYDKDFNNEADTPDNFQSRRPNTSFCFLDIRSPGLGDTAMYLCATSRQGMADNSPLHFGNGTRLTVT.

CDR3 in amino acids: CASRLNPSNEKLFF. The DNA of the CDR3 is TGCGCCAGCAGACTAAACCCTTCTAATGAAAAACTGTTTTTT. J is TRBJ1-4 and V is TRBV5-1, with unresolved D. The germline CDR1 and CDR2 sequences are SGHRS and YFSETQ. V shed 5 bases and J shed 3 bases, with 11 bases lying between them. The CDR3 totals 14 residues.

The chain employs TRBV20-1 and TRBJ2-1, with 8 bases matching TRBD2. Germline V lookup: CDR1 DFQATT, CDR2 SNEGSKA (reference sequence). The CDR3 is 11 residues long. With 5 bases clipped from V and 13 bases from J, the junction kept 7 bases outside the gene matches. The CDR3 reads CSAWAAGEQFF. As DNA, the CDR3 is TGCAGTGCTTGGGCAGCGGGAGAACAGTTCTTC.

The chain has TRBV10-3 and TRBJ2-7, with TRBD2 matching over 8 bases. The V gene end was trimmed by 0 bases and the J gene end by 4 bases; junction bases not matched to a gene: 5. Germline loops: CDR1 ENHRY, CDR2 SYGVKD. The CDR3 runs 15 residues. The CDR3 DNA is TGTGCCATCAGTGAGTCAAAATCGGGGGGGTACGAGCAGTACTTC. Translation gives CAISESKSGGYEQYF.

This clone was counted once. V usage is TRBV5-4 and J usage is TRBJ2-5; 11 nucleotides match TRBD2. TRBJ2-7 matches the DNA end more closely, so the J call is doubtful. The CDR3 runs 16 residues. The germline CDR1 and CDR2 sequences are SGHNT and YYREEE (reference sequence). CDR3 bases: TGTGCCAGCAGCCGGGGACTAGCGGCAACCTCCTACGAGCAGTACTTC. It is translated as CASSRGLAATSYEQYF.